This T cell receptor beta chain was recovered during a study of T cell repertoires in cytomegalovirus infection. Notes on this clonotype: Its antigen is currently unknown.

The ends lost 5 bases at V and 4 bases at J; junction bases unmatched: 6. CDR3 length: 16 amino acids. Germline CDR1 SGHTA, CDR2 FQGNSA. TCRdb analysed the reads with MiXCR anew, one entry per CDR3 protein. This table holds about 700,000 distinct CDR3 sequences, roughly a third found once. Sequencing was performed on cultured PBMCs, taken from culture after CMV antigen stimulation. The rearrangement links TRBV7-2 to TRBJ2-1; 12 nucleotides match TRBD2. The sequence came from a human donor in good health (CMV status not recorded). Some clones in this sample may be carry-over from other donors' samples. Written as DNA, the CDR3 is TGTGCCAGCAGCCCCCTAGGGACTAGCGGGTACAATGAGCAGTTCTTC. The encoded protein is CASSPLGTSGYNEQFF. Using reference TRBV7-2 and TRBJ2-1 for the parts outside the CDR3, the full variable domain is GAGVSQSPSNKVTEKGKDVELRCDPISGHTALYWYRQSLGQGLEFLIYFQGNSAPDKSGLPSDRFSAERTGGSVSTLTIQRTQQEDSAVYLCASSPLGTSGYNEQFFGPGTRLTVL.